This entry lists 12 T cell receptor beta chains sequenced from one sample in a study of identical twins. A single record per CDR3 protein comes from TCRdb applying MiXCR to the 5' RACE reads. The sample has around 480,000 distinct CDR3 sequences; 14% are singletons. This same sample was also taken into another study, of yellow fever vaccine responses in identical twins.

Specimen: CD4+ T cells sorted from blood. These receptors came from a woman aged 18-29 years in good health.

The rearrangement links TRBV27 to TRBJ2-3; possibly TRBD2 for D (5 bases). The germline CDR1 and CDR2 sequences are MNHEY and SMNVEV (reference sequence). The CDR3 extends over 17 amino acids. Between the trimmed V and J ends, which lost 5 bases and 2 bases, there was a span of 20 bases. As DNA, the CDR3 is TGTGCCAGCAGTCTTACCGCGGGCTGGACCTACACAGATACGCAGTATTTT. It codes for CASSLTAGWTYTDTQYF.

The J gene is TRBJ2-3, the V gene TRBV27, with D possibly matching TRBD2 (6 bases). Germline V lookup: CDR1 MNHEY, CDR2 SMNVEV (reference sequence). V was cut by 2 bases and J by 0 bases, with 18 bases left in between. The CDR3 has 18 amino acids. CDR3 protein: CASSLRPIAVGSTDTQYF. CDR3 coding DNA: TGTGCCAGCAGTTTAAGACCCATAGCGGTCGGTAGCACAGATACGCAGTATTTT.

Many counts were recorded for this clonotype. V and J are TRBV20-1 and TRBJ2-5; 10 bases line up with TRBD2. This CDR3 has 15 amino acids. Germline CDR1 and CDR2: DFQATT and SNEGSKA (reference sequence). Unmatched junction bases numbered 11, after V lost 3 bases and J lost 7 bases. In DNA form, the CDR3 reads TGCAGTGCTAGGGCTAGCGGGAGTTCGAAGTGGACCCAGTACTTC. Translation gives CSARASGSSKWTQYF.

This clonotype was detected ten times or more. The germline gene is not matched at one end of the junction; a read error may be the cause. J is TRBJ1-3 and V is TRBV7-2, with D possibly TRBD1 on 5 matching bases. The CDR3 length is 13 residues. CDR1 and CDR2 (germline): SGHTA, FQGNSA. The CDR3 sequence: CASSLDPGAHPHF. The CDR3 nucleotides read TGTGCCAGCAGCTTAGATCCCGGGGCCCACCCTCATTTT.

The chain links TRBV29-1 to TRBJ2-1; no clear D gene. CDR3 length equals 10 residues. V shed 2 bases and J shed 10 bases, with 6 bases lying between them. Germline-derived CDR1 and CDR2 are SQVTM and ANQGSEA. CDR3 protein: CSVEIHEQFF. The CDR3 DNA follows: TGCAGCGTTGAAATCCACGAGCAGTTCTTC.

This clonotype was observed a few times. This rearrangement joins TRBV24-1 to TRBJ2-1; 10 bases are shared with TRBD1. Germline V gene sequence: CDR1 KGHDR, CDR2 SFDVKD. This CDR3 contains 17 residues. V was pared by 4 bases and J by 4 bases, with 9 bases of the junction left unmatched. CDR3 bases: TGTGCCACCAGTGACCATCTCGGACAGGGGGGTTACAATGAGCAGTTCTTC. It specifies CATSDHLGQGGYNEQFF.

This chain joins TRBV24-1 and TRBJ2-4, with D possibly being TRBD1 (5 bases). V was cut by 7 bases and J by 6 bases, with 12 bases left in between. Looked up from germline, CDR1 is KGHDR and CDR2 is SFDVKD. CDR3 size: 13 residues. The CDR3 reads CATRASQGNIQYF. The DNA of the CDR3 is TGTGCCACCAGGGCCAGCCAGGGAAACATTCAGTACTTC.

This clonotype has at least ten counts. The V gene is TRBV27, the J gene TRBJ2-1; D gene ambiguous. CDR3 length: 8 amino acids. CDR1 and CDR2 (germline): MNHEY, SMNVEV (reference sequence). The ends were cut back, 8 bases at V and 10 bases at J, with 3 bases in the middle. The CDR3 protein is CASREQFF. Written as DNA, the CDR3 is TGTGCCAGCCGAGAGCAGTTCTTC.

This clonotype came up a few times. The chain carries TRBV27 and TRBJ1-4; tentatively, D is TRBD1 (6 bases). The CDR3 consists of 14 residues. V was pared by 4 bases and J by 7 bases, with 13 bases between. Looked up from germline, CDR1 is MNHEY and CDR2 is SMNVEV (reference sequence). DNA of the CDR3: TGTGCCAGCAGTTCCCGCCAGGGGCGTGAAAAACTGTTTTTT. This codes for CASSSRQGREKLFF.

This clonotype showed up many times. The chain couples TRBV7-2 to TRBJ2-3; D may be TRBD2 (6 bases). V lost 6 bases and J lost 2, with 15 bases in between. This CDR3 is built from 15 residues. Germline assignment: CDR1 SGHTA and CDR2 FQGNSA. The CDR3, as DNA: TGTGCCAGCAGGCCTGGAGGGTTTATCACAGATACGCAGTATTTT. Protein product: CASRPGGFITDTQYF.

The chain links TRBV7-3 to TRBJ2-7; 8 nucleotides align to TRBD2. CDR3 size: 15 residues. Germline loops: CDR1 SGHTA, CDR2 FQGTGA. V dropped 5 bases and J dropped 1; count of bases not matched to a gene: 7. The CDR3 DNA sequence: TGTGCCAGCAGCCGAAGCGGGGGCTTTTCCTACGAGCAGTACTTC. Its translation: CASSRSGGFSYEQYF.

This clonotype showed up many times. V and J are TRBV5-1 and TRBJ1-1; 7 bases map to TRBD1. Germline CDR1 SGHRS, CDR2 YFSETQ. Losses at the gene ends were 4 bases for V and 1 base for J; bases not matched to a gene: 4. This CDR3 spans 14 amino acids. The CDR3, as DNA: TGCGCCAGCAGCAAGGACAGGCCGAACACTGAAGCTTTCTTT. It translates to CASSKDRPNTEAFF.